The entry that follows covers one TCR beta chain sequence. The junction shows a germline mismatch at one end, possibly a read error. The data originate from a study of blood T cell repertoires in COVID-19. Study details: Donors in the United States, Italy and Spain gave samples during acute or convalescent COVID-19. T cells, B-cell-depleted T cells, or PBMCs supplied cDNA or gDNA.

In the original workflow: Reference gene primer amplification gave nucleated cell count estimates. TCRdb keeps only in-frame clones here, not all; method: immunoSEQ multiplex PCR. V and J calls and clone size are as listed in that table; D and trimming were resolved from the DNA. The sample carries 95,000 to 110,000 clones, approximately 91% recorded once. This clonotype was sampled from a human donor in a cohort sampled during active COVID-19. What was sequenced was peripheral blood.

CDR3 in DNA: TGTGCCAGCAGTCATCCGGGGACTAGCGTACACTTC. Translation gives CASSHPGTSVHF. The gene calls are TRBV11-2 and TRBJ2-7; 10 bases are shared with TRBD2. This CDR3 has 12 amino acids. Germline CDR1 is SGHAT and CDR2 is FQNNGV.